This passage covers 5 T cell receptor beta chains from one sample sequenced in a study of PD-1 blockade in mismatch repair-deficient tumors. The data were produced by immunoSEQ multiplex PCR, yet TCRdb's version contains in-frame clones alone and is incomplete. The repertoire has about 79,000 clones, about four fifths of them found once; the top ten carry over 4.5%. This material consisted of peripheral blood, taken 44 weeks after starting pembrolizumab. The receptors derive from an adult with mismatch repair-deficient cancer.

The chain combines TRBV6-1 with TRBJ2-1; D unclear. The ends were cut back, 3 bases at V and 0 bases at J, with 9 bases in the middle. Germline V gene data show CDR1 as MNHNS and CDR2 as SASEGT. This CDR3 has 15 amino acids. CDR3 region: CASSEMVSSYNEQFF. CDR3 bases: TGTGCCAGCAGTGAGATGGTTAGCTCCTACAATGAGCAGTTCTTC.

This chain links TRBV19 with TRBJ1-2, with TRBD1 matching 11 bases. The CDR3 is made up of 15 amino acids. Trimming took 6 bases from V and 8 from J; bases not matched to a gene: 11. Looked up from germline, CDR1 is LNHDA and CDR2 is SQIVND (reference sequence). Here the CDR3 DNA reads TGTGCCAGTAGCAAACCGGGACAGGGGGGACGAGGCTACACCTTC. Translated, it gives CASSKPGQGGRGYTF.

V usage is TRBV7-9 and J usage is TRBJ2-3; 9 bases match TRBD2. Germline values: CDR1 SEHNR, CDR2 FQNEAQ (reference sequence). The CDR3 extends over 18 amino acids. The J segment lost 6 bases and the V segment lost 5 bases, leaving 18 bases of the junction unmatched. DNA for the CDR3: TGTGCCAGCAGCCCAACGGGGGCGGGAGGGTCAATCATGGATACGCAGTATTTT. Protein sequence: CASSPTGAGGSIMDTQYF.

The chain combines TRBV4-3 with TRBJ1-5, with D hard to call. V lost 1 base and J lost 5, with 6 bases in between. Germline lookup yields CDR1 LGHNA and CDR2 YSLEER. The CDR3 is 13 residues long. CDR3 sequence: CASSQGVDQPQHF. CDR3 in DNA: TGCGCCAGCAGCCAAGGGGTGGATCAGCCCCAGCATTTT.

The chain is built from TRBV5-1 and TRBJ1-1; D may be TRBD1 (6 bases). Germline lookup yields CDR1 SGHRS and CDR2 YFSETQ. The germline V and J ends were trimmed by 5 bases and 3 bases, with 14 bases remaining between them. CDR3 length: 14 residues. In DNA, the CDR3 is TGCGCCAGCAGGACCCCGTACAGGGACACTGAAGCTTTCTTT. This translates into CASRTPYRDTEAFF.